The 22 T cell receptor beta chains below were found in one sample sequenced in a study of blood T cell repertoires in COVID-19. The protocol was immunoSEQ multiplex PCR, while the TCRdb copy is restricted to in-frame clones and leaves out a portion. The sample shows some 70,000 clones, 65% to 85% of them seen only once. Sequences were obtained from peripheral blood. Receptors originate from a man aged 50 to 60 with active COVID-19.

The chain links TRBV18 to TRBJ2-1, with a weak D call TRBD1 (7 bases). Germline loops: CDR1 KGHSH, CDR2 LQKENI. Trimming left V 3 bases short and J 4 bases short, with 13 bases between. The CDR3 extends over 15 amino acids. CDR3 nucleotides: TGTGCCAGCTCACCGGCGGGACAGAAATACAATGAGCAGTTCTTC. This encodes CASSPAGQKYNEQFF.

The V call is TRBV28, the J call TRBJ1-5, with D unclear. The CDR3 has 15 residues. Germline CDR1 is MDHEN and CDR2 is SYDVKM. Trimming took off 5 bases at V and 2 bases at J, with 13 bases between the two ends. The DNA of the CDR3 is TGTGCCAGCAGTCCCTTCTCGGTGGGCAATCAGCCCCAGCATTTT. It is translated as CASSPFSVGNQPQHF.

This clone was recorded only once. This chain joins TRBV11-2 and TRBJ1-2; D gene ambiguous. CDR1 is SGHAT and CDR2 is FQNNGV in the germline V gene. V lost 3 bases, J lost 8 bases, and 10 bases lay in between. This CDR3 region has 12 residues. The CDR3 sequence is CASSFENRGYTF. Written as DNA, the CDR3 is TGTGCCAGCAGCTTTGAGAATCGGGGCTACACCTTC. Complete variable domain (other parts from reference TRBV11-2 and TRBJ1-2): EAGVAQSPRYKIIEKRQSVAFWCNPISGHATLYWYQQILGQGPKLLIQFQNNGVVDDSQLPKDRFSAERLKGVDSTLKIQPAKLEDSAVYLCASSFENRGYTFGSGTRLTVV.

This clone was recorded a few times. The chain links TRBV5-1 to TRBJ2-2, with 11 bases identical to TRBD1. The germline V gene has CDR1 SGHRS and CDR2 YFSETQ. This CDR3 is 14 amino acids long. V gave up 7 bases and J gave up 3 bases; unmatched junction bases: 2. The CDR3 here is CASRGQGDTGELFF. In nucleotides, the CDR3 is TGCGCCAGCCGGGGACAGGGGGACACCGGGGAGCTGTTTTTT.

The chain recombines TRBV3-1 (or the pseudogene TRBV3-2) with TRBJ2-1, with D possibly TRBD2 on 6 matching bases. V lost 1 base to trimming and J lost 12 bases, with 7 bases between them. The germline V gene has CDR1 LGHDT and CDR2 YNNKEL (reference sequence). CDR3 length: 11 amino acids. The CDR3 nucleotides read TGTGCCAGCAGCCAAGCGGGAGTGCAGTTCTTC. Amino acids: CASSQAGVQFF.

This clone appeared a few times. The chain carries TRBV19 and TRBJ2-7; D possibly corresponds to TRBD1 (6 bases). CDR1 LNHDA and CDR2 SQIVND come from the germline V gene (reference sequence). The CDR3 totals 12 residues. Trimming pared 4 bases from V and 7 bases from J, leaving 11 bases between. In nucleotides, the CDR3 is TGTGCCAGTAGTAACAGGGTTGGGGAGCAGTACTTC. It yields the protein CASSNRVGEQYF.

In DNA, the CDR3 is TGTGCCAGCAGCTGGGGACAGGGTTTCACGACCGGGGAGCTGTTTTTT. This sequence encodes CASSWGQGFTTGELFF. The rearrangement links TRBV7-9 to TRBJ2-2; the match to TRBD1 covers 9 bases. CDR3 length equals 16 residues. Losses at the gene ends were 4 bases for V and 5 bases for J; bases not matched to a gene: 8. The V gene's germline CDR1 is SEHNR and CDR2 FQNEAQ (reference sequence).

This clone was observed a single time. The chain is built from TRBV6-5 and TRBJ1-3; maybe TRBD1 (5 bases). CDR1 and CDR2 (germline): MNHEY, SVGAGI. CDR3 length: 16 residues. The V end was cut by 4 bases, the J end by 0 bases, with 13 bases between. The CDR3 loop is CASSSGVPISGNTIYF. Written as DNA, the CDR3 is TGTGCCAGCAGTTCGGGGGTACCGATCTCTGGAAACACCATATATTTT.

V is TRBV19 and J is TRBJ1-5; a possible D gene is TRBD1 (5 bases). The CDR3 is 17 amino acids. Trimming pared 1 base from V and 1 base from J, leaving 14 bases between. CDR1 and CDR2 (germline): LNHDA, SQIVND (reference sequence). CDR3 sequence: CASSIGKGAVSNQPQHF. CDR3 nucleotides: TGTGCCAGTAGTATAGGTAAAGGGGCAGTGAGCAATCAGCCCCAGCATTTT.

This clone was seen only once. This chain joins TRBV28 and TRBJ2-1, with 9 nucleotides matching TRBD2. Germline CDR1 and CDR2: MDHEN and SYDVKM. Germline trimming cut 2 bases from V and 0 bases from J; bases unmatched to any gene: 2. The CDR3 loop spans 16 amino acids. CDR3 sequence reads: CASSLTSGSSYNEQFF. CDR3 DNA sequence: TGTGCCAGCAGTTTAACTAGCGGGTCCTCCTACAATGAGCAGTTCTTC.

The gene calls are TRBV5-1 and TRBJ1-2, with D tentatively TRBD1 (5 bases). V lost 5 bases and J lost 4, with 12 bases in between. CDR1 is SGHRS and CDR2 is YFSETQ in the germline V gene. The CDR3 is 13 amino acids. CDR3 sequence (DNA): TGCGCCAGCAGGCCCGGGGGGGGCTATGGCTACACCTTC. Translating it yields CASRPGGGYGYTF.

The chain has TRBV5-6 and TRBJ2-7; no clear D gene. V dropped 4 bases and J dropped 5 bases, with 16 bases sitting between them. This CDR3 has 14 residues. CDR1 and CDR2 (germline): SGHDT, YYEEEE. The CDR3, as DNA: TGTGCCAGCAGCCGACGTGTAGCAGTGGACGAGCAGTACTTC. Translating it yields CASSRRVAVDEQYF.

V and J are TRBV5-1 and TRBJ2-2; a weak D match, TRBD1 (6 bases). Germline loops: CDR1 SGHRS, CDR2 YFSETQ. V lost 4 bases and J lost 1, with 14 bases in between. This CDR3 spans 16 amino acids. The CDR3 nucleotides are TGCGCCAGCAGCATCCCCGAGACAGGGAACACCGGGGAGCTGTTTTTT. Residues: CASSIPETGNTGELFF. Drawing the rest from reference TRBV5-1 and TRBJ2-2, the complete variable domain is KAGVTQTPRYLIKTRGQQVTLSCSPISGHRSVSWYQQTPGQGLQFLFEYFSETQRNKGNFPGRFSGRQFSNSRSEMNVSTLELGDSALYLCASSIPETGNTGELFFGEGSRLTVL.

The chain joins TRBV18 to TRBJ1-5; 9 bases match TRBD1. In germline, CDR1 is KGHSH, CDR2 LQKENI. Trimming took 6 bases from V and 6 from J; bases not matched to a gene: 3. This CDR3 has 13 residues. The CDR3 protein is CASSDRGRQPQHF. The CDR3 DNA sequence: TGTGCCAGCTCGGACAGGGGTCGTCAGCCCCAGCATTTT.

This rearrangement joins TRBV6-6 to TRBJ2-1; D is perhaps TRBD1 (6 bases). Germline CDR1 and CDR2: MNHNY and SVGAGI (reference sequence). CDR3 length: 12 amino acids. Trimming stripped 6 bases from V and 16 bases from J, with 19 bases between. The CDR3 nucleotides are TGTGCCAGCAGGAGCGGACAGTATGACGACTTCTTC. This sequence encodes CASRSGQYDDFF.

This chain uses TRBV9 with TRBJ1-1; 9 positions match TRBD1. Germline V CDR1 and CDR2: SGDLS, YYNGEE. This CDR3 has 16 residues. The J segment lost 2 bases and the V segment lost 0 bases, leaving 5 bases of the junction unmatched. DNA of the CDR3: TGTGCCAGCAGCGTAGAGGGGGGACAGGGAAACACTGAAGCTTTCTTT. This encodes CASSVEGGQGNTEAFF.

The rearrangement links TRBV28 to TRBJ2-7, with D possibly TRBD2 on 5 matching bases. V was shortened by 8 bases and J by 3 bases, with 11 bases between the two germline ends. The CDR3 is 12 residues long. Germline loops: CDR1 MDHEN, CDR2 SYDVKM. The CDR3 region is CASGLSNYEQYF. The DNA of the CDR3 is TGTGCCAGCGGACTTTCGAACTACGAGCAGTACTTC.

This rearrangement joins TRBV7-2 to TRBJ2-7, with 7 bases that match TRBD2. CDR1 is SGHTA, CDR2 FQGNSA, per germline. Trimming at V came to 5 bases and at J to 5 bases, leaving 6 bases not matched to a gene. The CDR3 consists of 13 residues. CDR3 sequence: CASSPTGGHEQYF. For the CDR3, the DNA is TGTGCCAGCAGCCCTACGGGAGGCCACGAGCAGTACTTC.

J is TRBJ2-7 and V is TRBV27; D uncertain. Trimming left V 6 bases short and J 4 bases short, with 10 bases between. The CDR3 is made up of 12 amino acids. Per germline, CDR1 MNHEY and CDR2 SMNVEV (reference sequence). The DNA of the CDR3 is TGTGCCAGCAGCAGTATCGGGTACGAGCAGTACTTC. Its translation is CASSSIGYEQYF.

CDR3 coding DNA: TGTGCCAGCAGCCAAGGACTAGCGGGTGTCTACGAGCAGTACTTC. Translated, it gives CASSQGLAGVYEQYF. The V call is TRBV3-1 (or the pseudogene TRBV3-2), the J call TRBJ2-7; 10 bases map to TRBD2. The CDR3 consists of 15 residues. With 1 base clipped from V and 3 bases from J, the junction kept 3 bases outside the gene matches. CDR1 and CDR2 from the germline V gene are LGHDT and YNNKEL (reference sequence).

The rearrangement joins TRBV27 to TRBJ2-7, with D perhaps matching TRBD1 (7 bases). Germline assignment: CDR1 MNHEY and CDR2 SMNVEV (reference sequence). The CDR3 consists of 16 residues. With 8 bases removed from V and 0 bases from J, the gap between germline ends came to 20 bases. CDR3 sequence (DNA): TGTGCCAGCGGGGGGACTTACAGGGGAGACTCCTACGAGCAGTACTTC. It yields the protein CASGGTYRGDSYEQYF.

The CDR3 DNA reads TGCAGTGCACACACGGGGAAGGGCTACACCTTC. It is translated as CSAHTGKGYTF. This sequence joins TRBV20-1 and TRBJ1-2; D is uncertain. Trimming shortened V by 6 bases and J by 8 bases, and 13 bases separated the two germline ends. The germline CDR1 and CDR2 sequences are DFQATT and SNEGSKA (reference sequence). This CDR3 comprises 11 residues.